This TCR beta chain was found in a study of blood T cell repertoires in COVID-19. Study at large: Sites in the United States, Italy and Spain provided acute and convalescent COVID-19 samples.

J gave up 6 bases and V 7 bases, and 6 bases lay outside the gene matches. The CDR3 loop spans 13 amino acids. Looked up from germline, CDR1 is MNHEY and CDR2 is SVGAGI. Enrolled through a virtual design, the participants were between roughly 18 and 95 years of age and came from 24 US areas. Authors' processing steps: Cell counts per sample came from amplifying reference gene primers. TCRdb's copy holds only in-frame clones and misses some; the assay was immunoSEQ multiplex PCR. V and J calls and clone size are copied from that table; D and trimming were computed from the DNA. The table lists 390,000 or so clones, around 83% of them singletons.

Sequenced input: PBMCs or T cells enriched from blood (not recorded which). The chain couples TRBV6-5 to TRBJ2-1, with TRBD1 matching 7 bases. The origin of this receptor is a woman aged 45-59 years who had recovered from COVID-19. The CDR3 reads CASNPQGINEQFF. The DNA for the CDR3 is TGTGCCAGCAATCCACAGGGGATCAATGAGCAGTTCTTC.